Sequencing of this T cell receptor (beta chain) was carried out in a study of T-cell reconstitution after alpha-beta-depleted transplantation in children. Construction of the TCRbeta library involved unique molecular identifiers. TCRdb re-called the PCR reads with MiXCR, one entry per CDR3 protein. The sample consists of hundreds of thousands of distinct CDR3 sequences, around 10% of them appearing once. At least ten counts were recorded for this clonotype. The germline CDR1 and CDR2 sequences are LGHDT and YNNKEL (reference sequence). Trimming removed 4 bases from V and 3 bases from J; junction bases left unmatched: 18. The CDR3 spans 21 residues.

The rearrangement joins TRBV3-1 to TRBJ2-7; 16 positions match TRBD2. The sequence was collected from a male patient aged 2 to 9 who had a stem cell transplant for chronic granulomatous disease, so the T cells may come from the graft donor. The input for sequencing was peripheral blood, taken 180 days after TCRalphabeta/CD19-depleted stem cell transplant. The CDR3 loop reads CASSPGQAGLAGGFPIYEQYF. The DNA of the CDR3 is TGTGCCAGCAGCCCGGGACAGGCGGGACTAGCGGGAGGGTTTCCCATCTACGAGCAGTACTTC.